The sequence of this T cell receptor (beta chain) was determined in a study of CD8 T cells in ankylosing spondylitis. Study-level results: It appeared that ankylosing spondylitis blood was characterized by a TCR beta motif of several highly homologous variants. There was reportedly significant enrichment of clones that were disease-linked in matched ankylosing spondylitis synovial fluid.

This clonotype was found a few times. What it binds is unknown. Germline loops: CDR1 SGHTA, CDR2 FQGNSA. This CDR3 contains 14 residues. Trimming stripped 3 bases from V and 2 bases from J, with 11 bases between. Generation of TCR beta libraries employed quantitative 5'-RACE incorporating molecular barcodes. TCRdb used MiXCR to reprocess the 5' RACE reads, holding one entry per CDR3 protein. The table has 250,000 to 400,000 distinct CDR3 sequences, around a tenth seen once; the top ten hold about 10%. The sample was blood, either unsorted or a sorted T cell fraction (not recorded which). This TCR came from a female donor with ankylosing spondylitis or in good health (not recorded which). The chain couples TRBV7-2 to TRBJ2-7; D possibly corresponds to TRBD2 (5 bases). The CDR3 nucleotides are TGTGCCAGCAGCTTCGGATACGGGGCCTACGAGCAGTACTTC. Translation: CASSFGYGAYEQYF. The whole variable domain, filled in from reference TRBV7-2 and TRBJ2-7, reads GAGVSQSPSNKVTEKGKDVELRCDPISGHTALYWYRQSLGQGLEFLIYFQGNSAPDKSGLPSDRFSAERTGGSVSTLTIQRTQQEDSAVYLCASSFGYGAYEQYFGPGTRLTVT.